Sequencing of this TCR beta chain was carried out in a study of T-cell reconstitution after alpha-beta-depleted transplantation in children. CDR1 is KGHDR and CDR2 is SFDVKD in the germline V gene. This CDR3 contains 14 residues. The V and J ends lost 9 bases and 2 bases respectively, with 13 bases between them. Library preparation (for TCRbeta) was performed with unique molecular identifiers. TCRdb reanalysed the PCR reads using MiXCR and keeps one entry per CDR3 protein. This table has roughly 490,000 distinct CDR3 sequences, 10% to 12% appearing once. The receptor was isolated from a female patient aged 2-9 years who had a stem cell transplant for aplastic anemia, so the T cells may come from the graft donor. Source: PBMCs, mostly from graft donor cells, taken 180 days after TCRalphabeta/CD19-depleted stem cell transplant. V and J are TRBV24-1 and TRBJ2-1, with a tentative D call TRBD2 (7 bases). CDR3 sequence: CATLGGATYNEQFF. The CDR3 nucleotides are TGTGCCACCCTGGGGGGGGCAACCTACAATGAGCAGTTCTTC.